This T cell receptor beta chain is from a study of CD8 T cells in Susac syndrome (dated by TCRdb to about 2019). About the investigation overall: Of the Susac syndrome patients who were sequenced, about 6 had clinically active disease and 8 or 9 were in clinical remission. At blood withdrawal, Susac syndrome patients were either therapy-naive, taking corticosteroids (in some cases with IVIg as well), or taking IVIg alone. Repertoire sequencing was used to test whether CD8+ T cell activation and differentiation in Susac syndrome was antigen driven.

The full study reports these points: In patients with Susac syndrome, the CD4+ T cell repertoire showed no detectable clonal expansion. The number of individuals in the TCR sequencing and HLA analysis was acknowledged as relatively small.

On this clonotype: The target of this receptor is not known. Base qualities are not provided; no much larger clone lies one nucleotide away.

Between the V and J ends, shortened by 4 bases and 0 bases respectively, the junction contains 13 bases. Counted from cysteine to phenylalanine, this CDR3 has 17 amino acids. Only the CDR3 DNA is retained, 51 bases long and in frame from the first base. CDR1 and CDR2 are read off the germline V gene as KGHSH and LQKENI. High-throughput TCR beta sequencing profiled peripheral blood CD8+ and CD4+ T cells from healthy donors, Susac syndrome patients and multiple sclerosis patients. Recently defined diagnostic criteria for definite or probable disease were met by the Susac syndrome patients. Bulk CD8+ and CD4+ T cells were purified by magnetic negative isolation, while CD8+ TEMRA cells were enriched using FACS. Blood was collected in EDTA tubes and processed within 24 hours, with PBMCs isolated through density gradient centrifugation. PBMCs intended for TCR sequencing were cryopreserved in liquid nitrogen and thawed later in a water bath at 37 degrees C. A purity of at least 90% was achieved for sorted or isolated CD4+, CD8+ and CD8+ TEMRA cells.

RNA was extracted using the RNeasy kit, and 0.5 to 1 microgram was reverse transcribed with random hexamers. TCR beta CDR3 regions were amplified with the immunoSEQ multiplex PCR assay covering 54 Vbeta and 13 Jbeta segments. PCR amplification bias was corrected by using a synthetic template baseline for primer optimization and computational correction. The authors' pipeline ran thus. Reads were assigned to V, D and J genes according to IMGT and analyzed in immunoSEQ Analyzer, with only productive sequences retained. Clonality was calculated as one minus the Shannon entropy normalized by log2 of the number of productive unique sequences. For each patient and control, public and private clones were evaluated within the 100 most prevalent clones. Susac-specific clones were defined as absent from healthy and MS cohorts, over a thousand published viral clones and other ImmuneACCESS disease sequences. The raw public data were reprocessed by TCRdb itself: fastp quality trimming at Q25, MiXCR clonotype calling, in-frame beta chains only. Rows with one shared CDR3 protein collapse into an entry with the most common genes and DNA. What appears here as the V and J calls and clone size reflects TCRdb's work, not the paper's. This sample has under 150,000 distinct CDR3 sequences in its table, and around 93% of those were observed once. The ten most abundant clones make up 0.13% to 0.15% of the sample.

The sequence was collected from a human donor with Susac syndrome. Sample: CD4+ T cells from PBMCs. The chain is encoded by TRBV18 joined to TRBJ2-6, with TRBD2 tentatively as D gene (5 bases match). The CDR3 has the sequence CASSLQAAASGANVLTF. The DNA sequence is given as TGTGCCAGCTCACTCCAAGCGGCAGCCTCTGGGGCCAACGTCCTGACTTTC.